Listed here are 28 T cell receptor beta chains from one sample, sequenced in a study of blood T cell repertoires in COVID-19. Assay: immunoSEQ multiplex PCR; the TCRdb copy retains only in-frame clones and omits some. The data contain about 240,000 clones, 80% to 85% of them singletons. What was sequenced was peripheral blood. The receptors originated from a woman aged 60-75 years with active or convalescent COVID-19.

The chain employs TRBV27 and TRBJ2-1, with 13 bases aligning to TRBD2. Germline CDR1 and CDR2: MNHEY and SMNVEV (reference sequence). The ends lost 7 bases at V and 4 bases at J; junction bases unmatched: 7. The CDR3 has 16 residues. DNA of the CDR3: TGTGCCAGCAACTCTGCGGGACTAGCGGGGTACAATGAGCAGTTCTTC. Encoded protein: CASNSAGLAGYNEQFF.

The rearrangement uses TRBV2 and TRBJ1-6; D is perhaps TRBD1 (6 bases). The CDR3 is made up of 15 amino acids. Germline V gene data show CDR1 as SNHLY and CDR2 as FYNNEI. Trimming stripped 2 bases from V and 8 bases from J, with 13 bases between. CDR3 bases: TGTGCCAGCAGTGAAACCGGACAGCCCCATTCACCCCTCCACTTT. It yields the protein CASSETGQPHSPLHF. The full variable domain, in which reference TRBV2 and TRBJ1-6 provide the parts outside the CDR3, is EPEVTQTPSHQVTQMGQEVILRCVPISNHLYFYWYRQILGQKVEFLVSFYNNEISEKSEIFDDQFSVERPDGSNFTLKIRSTKLEDSAMYFCASSETGQPHSPLHFGNGTRLTVT.

The chain combines TRBV11-3 with TRBJ2-2; D gene unclear. Deletions cut 6 bases from V and 5 bases from J, with 10 bases between. Germline lookup yields CDR1 SGHNT and CDR2 YENEEA. This CDR3 is 13 amino acids long. CDR3 coding DNA: TGTGCCAGCAGTCGAGATATAACCGGGGAGCTGTTTTTT. Its protein product is CASSRDITGELFF.

The chain is built from TRBV12-1 and TRBJ2-5; the DNA was not used to check the table's D call, TRBD2. TRBV12-1 is assigned pseudogene status. The CDR3 has 18 residues. The CDR3 DNA is TGTGCCAGCAGCTTGGGGGTAAGGACTAAATTAAACCAAGAGACCCAGTACTTC. Translating it yields CASSLGVRTKLNQETQYF.

The gene calls are TRBV28 and TRBJ1-6, with D maybe TRBD1 (6 bases). Germline V CDR1 and CDR2: MDHEN, SYDVKM. The CDR3 has 15 amino acids. V lost 5 bases and J 9 bases, leaving 17 bases between the germline ends. The DNA for the CDR3 is TGTGCCAGCAGTCCGGGGACACCCCAGGGTTCACCCCTCCACTTT. Amino acids: CASSPGTPQGSPLHF.

This clone appeared a few times. The CDR3 protein is CASSWLSTQETQYF. DNA of the CDR3: TGTGCCAGCAGTTGGCTCTCAACCCAAGAGACCCAGTACTTC. The gene calls are TRBV2 and TRBJ2-5; D remains ambiguous. The CDR3 runs to 14 residues. Trimming cost V 5 bases and J 1 base, with 11 bases left between them. Germline-derived CDR1 and CDR2 are SNHLY and FYNNEI. Based on the CDR3 plus reference TRBV2 and TRBJ2-5, the full variable domain is EPEVTQTPSHQVTQMGQEVILRCVPISNHLYFYWYRQILGQKVEFLVSFYNNEISEKSEIFDDQFSVERPDGSNFTLKIRSTKLEDSAMYFCASSWLSTQETQYFGPGTRLLVL.

This clone has just a few counts. The chain recombines TRBV19 with TRBJ1-4; unclear D gene. V lost 8 bases, J lost 5 bases, and 12 bases lay in between. The CDR3 totals 13 residues. Germline CDR1 and CDR2: LNHDA and SQIVND (reference sequence). CDR3 protein: CASSAVPNEKLFF. CDR3 in DNA: TGTGCCAGTTCTGCAGTCCCAAATGAAAAACTGTTTTTT.

The chain carries TRBV7-9 and TRBJ2-5, with 8 nucleotides matching TRBD2. CDR3 length equals 15 residues. The germline gives CDR1 SEHNR, CDR2 FQNEAQ (reference sequence). Trimming removed 2 bases from V and 4 bases from J; junction bases left unmatched: 6. The CDR3 DNA is TGTGCCAGCAGCTTAATCGGGGGGGCCGGAGAGACCCAGTACTTC. Its protein is CASSLIGGAGETQYF.

The gene calls are TRBV6-5 and TRBJ1-2, with a possible D match to TRBD1 (6 bases). The CDR3 has 13 residues. From germline, CDR1 is MNHEY and CDR2 SVGAGI. V shed 4 bases and J shed 4 bases, with 10 bases lying between them. The CDR3 loop is CASSFGRGYGYTF. DNA of the CDR3: TGTGCCAGCAGTTTCGGCAGGGGCTATGGCTACACCTTC.

Regarding this clone: Sequence at one end of the junction differs from germline and may be a read error. The V gene is TRBV7-7, the J gene TRBJ2-2, with a weak D call TRBD2 (5 bases). Germline assignment: CDR1 SSHAT and CDR2 FNYEAQ (reference sequence). The CDR3 has 15 amino acids. In nucleotides, the CDR3 is TGTGCTAGCAGCCCCACCGGACTGAACACCGGGGAGCTGTTTTTT. Protein: CASSPTGLNTGELFF.

This chain links TRBV3-1 (or the pseudogene TRBV3-2) with TRBJ1-1; a weak D match, TRBD1 (6 bases). The CDR3 is made up of 18 amino acids. V lost 4 bases and J 0 bases, leaving 21 bases between the germline ends. CDR1 is LGHDT and CDR2 is YNNKEL in the germline V gene (reference sequence). The CDR3 DNA is TGTGCCAGCAGCCCATATCCGGGGGGCTCGGGTATGAACACTGAAGCTTTCTTT. It encodes CASSPYPGGSGMNTEAFF.

This chain joins TRBV7-8 and TRBJ2-4; 7 bases match TRBD1. The CDR3 is made up of 14 amino acids. After removal of 1 base from V and 9 bases from J, the junction contained 6 bases not matched to a gene. Per germline, CDR1 SGHVS and CDR2 FQNEAQ. CDR3 nucleotides: TGTGCCAGCAGCTTAGTGAGGGGGCAGGGCATTCAGTACTTC. This sequence encodes CASSLVRGQGIQYF.

The CDR3: CSAERDRGTNEQFF. The CDR3 nucleotides read TGCAGCGCCGAACGGGACAGGGGAACCAATGAGCAGTTCTTC. The chain has TRBV29-1 and TRBJ2-1; 10 bases agree with TRBD1. The trim removed 7 bases at V and 6 bases at J, leaving 9 bases unmatched. The V gene's germline CDR1 is SQVTM and CDR2 ANQGSEA. CDR3 length: 14 residues.

The V call is TRBV3-1 (or the pseudogene TRBV3-2), the J call TRBJ1-1; D gene unclear. V lost 3 bases and J 4 bases, leaving 15 bases between the germline ends. Germline loops: CDR1 LGHDT, CDR2 YNNKEL (reference sequence). The CDR3 sequence is 15 residues long. The CDR3 DNA is TGTGCCAGCAGCCAGCCCTTCGGGGTTGGCACTGAAGCTTTCTTT. Protein product: CASSQPFGVGTEAFF.

The rearrangement links TRBV9 to TRBJ1-4; 7 nucleotides line up with TRBD1. This CDR3 has 15 residues. CDR1 SGDLS and CDR2 YYNGEE come from the germline V gene. Germline trimming cut 5 bases from V and 8 bases from J; bases unmatched to any gene: 12. As DNA, the CDR3 is TGTGCCAGCAGGGGAACAGGGGTTGGCGAGGAAAAACTGTTTTTT. Its protein product is CASRGTGVGEEKLFF.

The chain combines TRBV27 with TRBJ2-3; possible D gene TRBD2, 7 bases. Germline V gives CDR1 MNHEY, CDR2 SMNVEV (reference sequence). Trimming stripped 8 bases from V and 3 bases from J, with 15 bases between. The CDR3 is 14 residues long. CDR3 nucleotide sequence: TGTGCCAGCCCTGGGGGGGCGGGGACAGATACGCAGTATTTT. Its translation is CASPGGAGTDTQYF.

In regard to this clone: One base away lies a much larger clone, so this may be a sequencing read error. At the DNA level, this CDR3 is encoded by other sequences in the same sample as well. The chain recombines TRBV7-9 with TRBJ2-1, with 9 positions matching TRBD2. The CDR3 has 15 amino acids. Trimming at V came to 1 base and at J to 2 bases, leaving 0 bases not matched to a gene. Germline CDR1 SEHNR, CDR2 FQNEAQ (reference sequence). As DNA, the CDR3 is TGTGCCAGCAGCTTAGGCGGGGGGGCCTACAATGAGCAGTTCTTC. It yields the protein CASSLGGGAYNEQFF.

CDR3 residues: CASSLEGAGAPNEQFF. The CDR3 nucleotides read TGTGCCAGCAGCTTAGAGGGAGCGGGGGCCCCCAATGAGCAGTTCTTC. The chain combines TRBV7-6 with TRBJ2-1; 8 bases align to TRBD2. Trimming at V came to 1 base and at J to 6 bases, leaving 8 bases not matched to a gene. Germline CDR1 and CDR2: SGHVS and FNYEAQ. This CDR3 contains 16 residues.

This clone was observed a single time. The chain joins TRBV13 to TRBJ2-1, with 10 bases that match TRBD1. Germline CDR1 PRHDT, CDR2 FYEKMQ (reference sequence). CDR3 size: 16 residues. After removal of 5 bases from V and 9 bases from J, the junction contained 13 bases not matched to a gene. The CDR3 is CASSRRMGQGTGEQFF. The DNA of the CDR3 is TGTGCCAGCAGCCGCCGTATGGGACAGGGGACGGGTGAGCAGTTCTTC.

The CDR3, as DNA: TGTGCCAGCAGTTCCGGTCGCTCTGGAAACACCATATATTTT. Its protein product is CASSSGRSGNTIYF. The V gene is TRBV6-6, the J gene TRBJ1-3; D is undetermined. Deletions cut 4 bases from V and 0 bases from J, with 7 bases between. This CDR3 is 14 amino acids long. Germline CDR1 MNHNY, CDR2 SVGAGI (reference sequence).

This sequence joins TRBV2 and TRBJ1-2, with 7 bases fitting TRBD1. Germline CDR1 and CDR2: SNHLY and FYNNEI. The trim removed 6 bases at V and 8 bases at J, leaving 12 bases unmatched. The CDR3 consists of 14 residues. Written as DNA, the CDR3 is TGTGCCAGCAGCCCCGGGACAGCTCGGAGGGGCTACACCTTC. It encodes CASSPGTARRGYTF. The full variable domain, in which reference TRBV2 and TRBJ1-2 provide the parts outside the CDR3, is EPEVTQTPSHQVTQMGQEVILRCVPISNHLYFYWYRQILGQKVEFLVSFYNNEISEKSEIFDDQFSVERPDGSNFTLKIRSTKLEDSAMYFCASSPGTARRGYTFGSGTRLTVV.

The sample holds a few counts of this clone. This sequence joins TRBV12-3 or TRBV12-4 and TRBJ1-4; D is unresolved. This CDR3 comprises 13 residues. The V end was cut by 7 bases, the J end by 7 bases, with 13 bases between. The CDR3 here is CASKGGSGEKLFF. CDR3 nucleotide sequence: TGTGCCAGCAAGGGAGGGAGCGGTGAAAAACTGTTTTTT.

This clone has a handful of counts. The rearrangement links TRBV6-1 to TRBJ1-2, with TRBD1 as a possible D gene (5 bases). The CDR3 is 14 residues long. The V and J ends lost 3 bases and 8 bases respectively, with 16 bases between them. Germline lookup yields CDR1 MNHNS and CDR2 SASEGT. CDR3 coding DNA: TGTGCCAGCAGTGAGGGGGGTAAGGGACGAGGCTACACCTTC. It translates to CASSEGGKGRGYTF.

The chain has TRBV2 and TRBJ2-5, with 7 nucleotides matching TRBD1. CDR1 and CDR2 (germline): SNHLY, FYNNEI. V lost 4 bases to trimming and J lost 2 bases; unmatched junction nucleotides: 10. This CDR3 region has 16 residues. The CDR3 bases are TGTGCCAGCAGTGTTTTCTTGACAGGGTGGCAAGAGACCCAGTACTTC. Its protein product is CASSVFLTGWQETQYF. The full variable domain, rest sourced from reference TRBV2 and TRBJ2-5, is EPEVTQTPSHQVTQMGQEVILRCVPISNHLYFYWYRQILGQKVEFLVSFYNNEISEKSEIFDDQFSVERPDGSNFTLKIRSTKLEDSAMYFCASSVFLTGWQETQYFGPGTRLLVL.

V and J are TRBV5-1 and TRBJ2-2; TRBD2 matches at 8 bases. V gave up 3 bases and J gave up 7 bases; unmatched junction bases: 8. The CDR3 runs 15 residues. The germline CDR1 and CDR2 sequences are SGHRS and YFSETQ. The CDR3 is CASSSGGAEGGELFF. Here the CDR3 DNA reads TGCGCCAGCAGCTCCGGGGGGGCCGAGGGCGGGGAGCTGTTTTTT.

This clone was seen only a few times. This sequence joins TRBV5-1 and TRBJ1-3, with 8 bases aligning to TRBD1. CDR1 is SGHRS, CDR2 YFSETQ, per germline. The CDR3 consists of 15 residues. J was trimmed by 2 bases and V by 1 base; bases with no gene match: 2. DNA of the CDR3: TGCGCCAGCAGCTTGTCGGGACAGGCTGGAAACACCATATATTTT. Its protein product is CASSLSGQAGNTIYF.

This sequence joins TRBV6-5 and TRBJ2-1; D is perhaps TRBD2 (7 bases). The CDR3 length is 14 residues. The germline gives CDR1 MNHEY, CDR2 SVGAGI. V dropped 10 bases and J dropped 5 bases, with 18 bases sitting between them. The CDR3, as DNA: TGTGCCACTCTTGGGGGGGCATTGGACAATGAGCAGTTCTTC. It translates to CATLGGALDNEQFF.

This clone is a singleton in its sample. J is TRBJ2-3 and V is TRBV9; D remains ambiguous. Germline V gene data show CDR1 as SGDLS and CDR2 as YYNGEE. The CDR3 covers 15 residues. Trimming stripped 4 bases from V and 4 bases from J, with 16 bases between. In DNA form, the CDR3 reads TGTGCCAGCAGCTCGATTGTTGTGGGCGCAGATACGCAGTATTTT. Protein: CASSSIVVGADTQYF.